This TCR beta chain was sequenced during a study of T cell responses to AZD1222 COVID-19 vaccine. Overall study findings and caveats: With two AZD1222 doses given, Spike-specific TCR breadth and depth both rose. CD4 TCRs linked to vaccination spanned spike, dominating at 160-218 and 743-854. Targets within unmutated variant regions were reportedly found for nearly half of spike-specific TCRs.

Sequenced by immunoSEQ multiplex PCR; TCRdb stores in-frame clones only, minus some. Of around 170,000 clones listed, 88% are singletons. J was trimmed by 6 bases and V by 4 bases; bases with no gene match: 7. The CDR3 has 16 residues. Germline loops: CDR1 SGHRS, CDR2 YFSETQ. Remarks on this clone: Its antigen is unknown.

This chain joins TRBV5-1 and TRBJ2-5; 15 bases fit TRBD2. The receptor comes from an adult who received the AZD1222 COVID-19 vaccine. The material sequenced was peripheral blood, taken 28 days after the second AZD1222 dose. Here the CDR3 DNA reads TGCGCCAGCAGCAACGGACTAGCGGGGGGGCTGCAGACCCAGTACTTC. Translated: CASSNGLAGGLQTQYF.